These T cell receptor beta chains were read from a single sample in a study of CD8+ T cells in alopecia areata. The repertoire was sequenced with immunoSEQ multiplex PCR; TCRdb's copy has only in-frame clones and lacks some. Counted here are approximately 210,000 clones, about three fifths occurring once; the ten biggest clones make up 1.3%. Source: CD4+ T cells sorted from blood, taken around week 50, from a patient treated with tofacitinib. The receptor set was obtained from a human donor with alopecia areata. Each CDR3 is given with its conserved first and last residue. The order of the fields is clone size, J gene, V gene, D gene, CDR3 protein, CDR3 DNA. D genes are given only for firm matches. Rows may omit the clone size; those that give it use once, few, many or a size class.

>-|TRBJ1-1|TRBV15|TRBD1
CATSRGDRAEAFF
TGTGCCACCAGCAGAGGGGACAGGGCAGAAGCTTTCTTT
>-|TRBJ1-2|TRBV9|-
CASSARNGYTF
TGTGCCAGCAGCGCCCGGAATGGCTACACCTTC
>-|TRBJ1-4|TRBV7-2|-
CASSLSGGLNEKLFF
TGTGCCAGCAGCTTAAGCGGGGGGCTAAATGAAAAACTGTTTTTT
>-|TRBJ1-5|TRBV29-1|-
CSVSGTLNQPQHF
TGCAGCGTCTCCGGGACACTTAATCAGCCCCAGCATTTT
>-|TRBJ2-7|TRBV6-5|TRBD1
CASSTGQGAYEQYF
TGTGCCAGCAGTACGGGACAGGGGGCCTACGAGCAGTACTTC
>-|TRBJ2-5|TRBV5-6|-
CASRRTAETQYF
TGTGCCAGCAGAAGGACAGCGGAGACCCAGTACTTC
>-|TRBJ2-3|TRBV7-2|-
CASSPRRVGVDTQYF
TGTGCCAGCAGCCCCCGCCGGGTAGGGGTAGATACGCAGTATTTT
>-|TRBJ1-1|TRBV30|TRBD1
CAWTNGGGREAFF
TGTGCCTGGACCAACGGAGGGGGCCGTGAAGCTTTCTTT
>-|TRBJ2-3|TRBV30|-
CAWSRGGGTDTQYF
TGTGCCTGGAGTAGAGGGGGAGGGACAGATACGCAGTATTTT
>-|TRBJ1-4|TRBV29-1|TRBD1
CSVPGQGFEKLFF
TGCAGCGTGCCGGGACAGGGTTTTGAAAAACTGTTTTTT
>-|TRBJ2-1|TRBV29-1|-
CSVGGGTQYNEQFF
TGCAGCGTTGGGGGCGGGACTCAGTACAATGAGCAGTTCTTC
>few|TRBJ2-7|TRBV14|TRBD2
CASSQGGSYEQYF
TGTGCCAGCAGCCAGGGAGGGTCCTACGAGCAGTACTTC
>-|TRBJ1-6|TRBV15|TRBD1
CATSKTTGGQGRSPLHF
TGTGCCACCAGCAAAACGACGGGGGGACAGGGTCGGTCACCCCTCCACTTT